A single sample is the source of the 32 T cell receptor beta chains below, sequenced in a study of blood T cell repertoires in COVID-19 (dated by TCRdb to the early 2020s). The library was prepared using the immunoSEQ multiplex PCR assay. In TCRdb, the immuneACCESS table is reduced to in-frame sequences with V and J assigned. These tables do not hold every clone; where another copy was compared, an unresolved V gene accounts for under half, and the others remain unexplained. The sample records 65,000 to 75,000 clones, 80% to 85% of which are singletons. The top ten constitute 9% to 10% of the sample. Sequenced input: peripheral blood. The receptors here all came from a woman at least 80 years old with acute or convalescent COVID-19.

The CDR3 protein is CASSPQVQGAGGYTF. The DNA of the CDR3 is TGTGCCAGCAGCCCTCAGGTCCAGGGGGCGGGTGGCTACACCTTC. The rearrangement uses TRBV27 and TRBJ1-2; 8 bases align to TRBD1. The CDR3 runs to 15 residues. The germline CDR1 and CDR2 sequences are MNHEY and SMNVEV (reference sequence). The V and J ends lost 6 bases and 7 bases, in that order; junction bases with no gene match: 13.

This chain connects TRBV5-1 to TRBJ2-3, with 9 bases fitting TRBD2. V lost 3 bases and J lost 4; bases outside the gene matches: 6. This CDR3 spans 15 amino acids. CDR1 and CDR2 (germline): SGHRS, YFSETQ. The CDR3 nucleotides are TGCGCCAGCAGCTGGAGCGGGGGGCCCCCAGATACGCAGTATTTT. Protein: CASSWSGGPPDTQYF.

The chain carries TRBV5-1 and TRBJ2-7; a weak D match, TRBD1 (6 bases). Trimming cost V 4 bases and J 1 base, with 9 bases left between them. The germline V gene encodes CDR1 SGHRS and CDR2 YFSETQ. This CDR3 spans 13 amino acids. CDR3 in DNA: TGCGCCAGCAGCACGGACAGATCCTACGAGCAGTACTTC. It codes for CASSTDRSYEQYF.

The chain carries TRBV23-1 and TRBJ1-2, with 7 bases identical to TRBD1. TRBV23-1 is labeled an ORF, and its function is uncertain. The J segment lost 4 bases and the V segment lost 3 bases, leaving 8 bases of the junction unmatched. The CDR3 length is 15 residues. The CDR3 reads CASSHADRLFYGYTF. The CDR3 DNA sequence: TGCGCCAGCAGTCATGCGGACAGGTTGTTCTATGGCTACACCTTC.

The chain combines TRBV6-6 with TRBJ1-5; the match to TRBD1 covers 7 bases. The germline V gene encodes CDR1 MNHNY and CDR2 SVGAGI (reference sequence). With 6 bases clipped from V and 5 bases from J, the junction kept 10 bases outside the gene matches. CDR3 length: 15 amino acids. The CDR3, as DNA: TGTGCCAGCAGGGACCTTGGGACAGCATATCAGCCCCAGCATTTT. Amino acid sequence: CASRDLGTAYQPQHF.

The chain combines TRBV19 with TRBJ2-5, with D possibly being TRBD2 (6 bases). This CDR3 has 12 amino acids. Germline V gene lookup returns CDR1 LNHDA and CDR2 SQIVND (reference sequence). V dropped 8 bases and J dropped 14 bases, with 21 bases sitting between them. CDR3 DNA: TGTGCCAGTGGGGCCCTGGCCGGGACTCCCTACTTC. It is translated as CASGALAGTPYF.

V gene TRBV19 combines with J gene TRBJ2-1; 10 bases match TRBD2. Germline CDR1 is LNHDA and CDR2 is SQIVND (reference sequence). The CDR3 has 15 residues. With V trimmed by 7 bases and J by 9 bases, 12 bases remained unmatched. For the CDR3, the DNA is TGTGCCAGTACCCCGAGCGGGGGGGCCATAGGTGAGCAGTTCTTC. As protein: CASTPSGGAIGEQFF. The complete variable domain, with remaining parts taken from reference TRBV19 and TRBJ2-1, reads DGGITQSPKYLFRKEGQNVTLSCEQNLNHDAMYWYRQDPGQGLRLIYYSQIVNDFQKGDIAEGYSVSREKKESFPLTVTSAQKNPTAFYLCASTPSGGAIGEQFFGPGTRLTVL.

This clone was observed a few times. J is TRBJ1-5 and V is TRBV29-1; D uncertain. CDR1 and CDR2 (germline): SQVTM, ANQGSEA. This CDR3 comprises 13 residues. V lost 7 bases, J lost 0 bases, and 10 bases lay in between. Written as DNA, the CDR3 is TGCAGCGCACAGACCGGTAGCAATCAGCCCCAGCATTTT. This gives the protein CSAQTGSNQPQHF.

J is TRBJ1-6 and V is TRBV2; the match to TRBD1 covers 8 bases. The germline V gene has CDR1 SNHLY and CDR2 FYNNEI. The CDR3 is 14 residues long. V was clipped by 5 bases and J by 10 bases; unmatched bases: 7. The CDR3 here is CASSPRTGLSPLHF. DNA for the CDR3: TGTGCCAGCAGTCCCCGGACAGGGTTGTCACCCCTCCACTTT.

CDR3 DNA sequence: TGTGCCAGCAGTTCGGGGACAGGGGAGGCTTTCTTT. Its translation: CASSSGTGEAFF. The gene calls are TRBV12-3 or TRBV12-4 and TRBJ1-1; TRBD1 matches 10 bases. The CDR3 is 12 amino acids. With 4 bases clipped from V and 11 bases from J, the junction kept 4 bases outside the gene matches.

The rearrangement uses TRBV6-4 and TRBJ2-3; 11 bases map to TRBD2. With V trimmed by 6 bases and J by 0 bases, 5 bases remained unmatched. The CDR3 contains 16 residues. Germline V lookup: CDR1 MRHNA, CDR2 SNTAGT. The CDR3 loop is CASSMTSGASTDTQYF. The CDR3 DNA sequence: TGTGCCAGCAGCATGACTAGCGGGGCTAGCACAGATACGCAGTATTTT.

The chain recombines TRBV10-3 with TRBJ1-4, with D tentatively TRBD1 (5 bases). CDR1 and CDR2 (germline): ENHRY, SYGVKD. This CDR3 region has 15 residues. V lost 2 bases, J lost 0 bases, and 7 bases lay in between. CDR3: CAISERGSTNEKLFF. The CDR3 DNA follows: TGTGCCATCAGTGAGAGGGGATCAACTAATGAAAAACTGTTTTTT.

The V gene is TRBV25-1, the J gene TRBJ1-2; 8 nucleotides agree with TRBD1. With V trimmed by 4 bases and J by 2 bases, 0 bases remained unmatched. The CDR3 has 13 amino acids. Germline CDR1 is MGHDK and CDR2 is SYGVNS. This CDR3 is CASSGQGNYGYTF. In nucleotides, the CDR3 is TGTGCCAGCAGTGGACAGGGGAACTATGGCTACACCTTC.

The chain has TRBV29-1 and TRBJ1-1; 7 nucleotides align to TRBD1. Trimming took 8 bases from V and 5 from J; bases not matched to a gene: 14. Germline V gene sequence: CDR1 SQVTM, CDR2 ANQGSEA. CDR3 length: 14 residues. The CDR3 sequence: CSTGGTTGLTEAFF. CDR3 bases: TGCAGCACCGGGGGAACGACAGGGTTGACTGAAGCTTTCTTT.

The CDR3 DNA is TGCGCCAGCAGCTTGGGGCAGGAGGACACTGAAGCTTTCTTT. It specifies CASSLGQEDTEAFF. The chain employs TRBV5-1 and TRBJ1-1; D gene ambiguous. The V and J ends lost 0 bases and 3 bases respectively, with 9 bases between them. Germline lookup yields CDR1 SGHRS and CDR2 YFSETQ. There are 14 residues in the CDR3.

The V gene is TRBV27, the J gene TRBJ2-5; D unresolved. Germline V gene lookup returns CDR1 MNHEY and CDR2 SMNVEV (reference sequence). This CDR3 contains 15 residues. Trimming took 2 bases from V and 2 from J, leaving 12 bases between them. The CDR3 here is CASSLTPPRQETQYF. CDR3 in DNA: TGTGCCAGCAGTTTAACCCCCCCTAGACAAGAGACCCAGTACTTC.

The chain combines TRBV6-2 or TRBV6-3 with TRBJ1-2; 7 bases agree with TRBD1. Trimming at V came to 0 bases and at J to 8 bases, leaving 3 bases not matched to a gene. CDR1 and CDR2 (germline): MNHEY, SVGEGT. The CDR3 has 13 residues. CDR3 protein: CASSYSTQGGYTF. The CDR3 DNA reads as TGTGCCAGCAGTTACTCGACACAGGGGGGCTACACCTTC.

The rearrangement links TRBV5-1 to TRBJ2-5, with TRBD2 identical over 13 bases. The V gene end was trimmed by 4 bases and the J gene end by 1 base; junction bases not matched to a gene: 4. The CDR3 has 16 amino acids. CDR1 SGHRS and CDR2 YFSETQ come from the germline V gene. Here the CDR3 reads CASSRRTSGGQETQYF. CDR3 nucleotide sequence: TGCGCCAGCAGCCGCCGGACTAGCGGGGGCCAAGAGACCCAGTACTTC. The full variable domain, its missing parts supplied by reference TRBV5-1 and TRBJ2-5, is KAGVTQTPRYLIKTRGQQVTLSCSPISGHRSVSWYQQTPGQGLQFLFEYFSETQRNKGNFPGRFSGRQFSNSRSEMNVSTLELGDSALYLCASSRRTSGGQETQYFGPGTRLLVL.

The chain joins TRBV19 to TRBJ2-7, with D possibly being TRBD2 (5 bases). The V and J ends lost 11 bases and 2 bases respectively, with 19 bases between them. Germline V gene data show CDR1 as LNHDA and CDR2 as SQIVND (reference sequence). The CDR3 consists of 14 residues. CDR3 nucleotide sequence: TGTGCCTCCTCGACTTGGAGGCAGCCCTACGAGCAGTACTTC. Protein sequence: CASSTWRQPYEQYF.

The rearrangement uses TRBV10-1 and TRBJ1-2, with D perhaps matching TRBD1 (6 bases). Trimming took off 2 bases at V and 8 bases at J, with 12 bases between the two ends. This CDR3 region has 13 residues. Germline CDR1 WNHNN, CDR2 SYGVQD (reference sequence). The CDR3 bases are TGCGCCAGCAGTGAGAACAGGGTAGGAGGCTACACCTTC. It specifies CASSENRVGGYTF.

The chain couples TRBV5-4 to TRBJ2-5; D is unresolved. The CDR3 covers 13 residues. The ends were cut back, 4 bases at V and 5 bases at J, with 12 bases in the middle. Germline lookup yields CDR1 SGHNT and CDR2 YYREEE (reference sequence). The CDR3 DNA reads as TGTGCCAGCAGCCTTGAGTACGCGGAGACCCAGTACTTC. Translation gives CASSLEYAETQYF. Full variable domain (outside the CDR3, taken from reference TRBV5-4 and TRBJ2-5): ETGVTQSPTHLIKTRGQQVTLRCSSQSGHNTVSWYQQALGQGPQFIFQYYREEENGRGNFPPRFSGLQFPNYSSELNVNALELDDSALYLCASSLEYAETQYFGPGTRLLVL.

This clone appeared a single time. The gene calls are TRBV6-5 and TRBJ1-2, with 7 bases lining up with TRBD1. The V segment lost 2 bases and the J segment 6 bases; nucleotides outside the gene matches: 3. The germline V gene encodes CDR1 MNHEY and CDR2 SVGAGI. This CDR3 is 13 amino acids long. In DNA form, the CDR3 reads TGTGCCAGCAGTTACGACAGGGTCAATGGCTACACCTTC. As protein: CASSYDRVNGYTF.

J is TRBJ2-5 and V is TRBV29-1; tentative D call: TRBD2 (5 bases). In germline, CDR1 is SQVTM, CDR2 ANQGSEA. CDR3 length: 13 amino acids. Trimming pared 3 bases from V and 4 bases from J, leaving 12 bases between. CDR3 coding DNA: TGCAGCGTTGAGGCCCGCCGGGGAGAGACCCAGTACTTC. Translating it yields CSVEARRGETQYF.

The rearrangement links TRBV24-1 to TRBJ2-1; maybe TRBD1 (5 bases). Looked up from germline, CDR1 is KGHDR and CDR2 is SFDVKD. CDR3 length: 16 amino acids. Trimming took off 2 bases at V and 8 bases at J, with 18 bases between the two ends. CDR3 in DNA: TGTGCCACCAGTGATTCTCGGGCCCAGGGTTTCCATGAGCAGTTCTTC. Translating gives CATSDSRAQGFHEQFF.

There are a few counts of this clone. The chain combines TRBV10-3 with TRBJ1-5, with unresolved D. The CDR3 covers 13 residues. V dropped 6 bases and J dropped 4 bases, with 10 bases sitting between them. Germline V gives CDR1 ENHRY, CDR2 SYGVKD. Written as DNA, the CDR3 is TGTGCCATCAGGGAAAGGGAGAATCAGCCCCAGCATTTT. Translated, it gives CAIRERENQPQHF.

The J gene is TRBJ2-5, the V gene TRBV2; D gene uncertain. V was cut by 6 bases and J by 5 bases, with 10 bases left in between. Germline lookup yields CDR1 SNHLY and CDR2 FYNNEI. The CDR3 loop spans 12 amino acids. CDR3 region: CASRIVMETQYF. In DNA, the CDR3 is TGTGCCAGCAGAATAGTTATGGAGACCCAGTACTTC.

V and J are TRBV5-1 and TRBJ2-2, with 9 bases matching TRBD1. The CDR3 spans 16 residues. Germline assignment: CDR1 SGHRS and CDR2 YFSETQ. The V and J ends lost 4 bases and 0 bases, in that order; junction bases with no gene match: 4. CDR3 bases: TGCGCCAGCAGCAGAACAGGGGGCCCGAACACCGGGGAGCTGTTTTTT. Translating it yields CASSRTGGPNTGELFF.

This chain joins TRBV11-2 and TRBJ2-6, with D tentatively TRBD1 (6 bases). Per the germline V gene, CDR1 is SGHAT and CDR2 is FQNNGV. V shed 5 bases and J shed 11 bases, with 13 bases lying between them. The CDR3 contains 13 residues. DNA of the CDR3: TGTGCCAGCAGCGGCAACAGGGAATACGTCCTGACTTTC. It encodes CASSGNREYVLTF. The entire variable domain, with the rest obtained from reference TRBV11-2 and TRBJ2-6, is as follows: EAGVAQSPRYKIIEKRQSVAFWCNPISGHATLYWYQQILGQGPKLLIQFQNNGVVDDSQLPKDRFSAERLKGVDSTLKIQPAKLEDSAVYLCASSGNREYVLTFGAGSRLTVL.

A single count supports this clone. The rearrangement joins TRBV7-6 to TRBJ2-7; 7 bases agree with TRBD2. After removal of 5 bases from V and 3 bases from J, the junction contained 10 bases not matched to a gene. The CDR3 sequence is 15 residues long. CDR1 is SGHVS and CDR2 is FNYEAQ in the germline V gene. For the CDR3, the DNA is TGTGCCAGCAGCGCCTTTGGGGGGGAAATCTACGAGCAGTACTTC. It is translated as CASSAFGGEIYEQYF.

This clone was counted only a few times. The V call is TRBV28, the J call TRBJ2-3; tentatively, D is TRBD1 (7 bases). CDR3 length: 12 residues. Trimming removed 6 bases at V and 11 bases at J, with 15 bases between. Per the germline V gene, CDR1 is MDHEN and CDR2 is SYDVKM. The CDR3 sequence is CASRGGPGRQYF. In DNA form, the CDR3 reads TGTGCCAGCAGAGGGGGCCCCGGGAGGCAGTATTTT.

The J gene is TRBJ2-7, the V gene TRBV28, with 7 bases identical to TRBD2. CDR3 length equals 12 residues. V lost 2 bases to trimming and J lost 10 bases; unmatched junction nucleotides: 5. Germline assignment: CDR1 MDHEN and CDR2 SYDVKM. This chain's CDR3 is CASSLRLAIQYF. CDR3 bases: TGTGCCAGCAGTTTAAGACTAGCTATCCAGTACTTC.

This clone showed up just a few times. V gene TRBV9 combines with J gene TRBJ2-7, with TRBD2 as a possible D gene (6 bases). The CDR3 runs to 14 residues. Trimming pared 7 bases from V and 4 bases from J, leaving 18 bases between. CDR1 is SGDLS and CDR2 is YYNGEE in the germline V gene. The CDR3 bases are TGTGCCAGCTCGGGGGATCGCGCGGGTTACGAGCAGTACTTC. Translating gives CASSGDRAGYEQYF. Based on the CDR3 plus reference TRBV9 and TRBJ2-7, the full variable domain is DSGVTQTPKHLITATGQRVTLRCSPRSGDLSVYWYQQSLDQGLQFLIQYYNGEERAKGNILERFSAQQFPDLHSELNLSSLELGDSALYFCASSGDRAGYEQYFGPGTRLTVT.